A selection of T cell receptor beta chains follows, all from one sample in a study of T-cell reconstitution after alpha-beta-depleted transplantation in children. TCRdb re-derived calls from the PCR reads in MiXCR, one entry per CDR3 protein. In the table there are around 700,000 distinct CDR3 sequences, 13% of which are singletons. The specimen was PBMCs, collected before TCRalphabeta/CD19-depleted stem cell transplant. The receptors shown here come from a girl aged 2 to 9 with congenital amegakaryocytic thrombocytopenia, due to receive a stem cell transplant. Both conserved end residues are trimmed from each CDR3.

>TRBV12-3/TRBV12-4
ASSLGGDTGELF
>TRBV28
ASRTAAYEQY
>TRBV7-9
ASSLTGKGTDTQY
>TRBV5-1
ASSLLPSGSYEQY
>TRBV20-1
SANRVGFGTQY
>TRBV6-5
ASSYGDRARSPLH
>TRBV20-1
SASPGLVNTDTQY
>TRBV5-1
ASSPNRGLGETQY
>TRBV20-1
SARLGEREPETQY
>TRBV5-5
ASSLSKGETQY
>TRBV20-1
SARDRDALRLN
>TRBV10-3
AISDPAGGNEKLF
>TRBV20-1
SGGAGDNEQF
>TRBV3-1
ASSLRGPRGSGTYNEQF
>TRBV30
AWRNRVRRYELY
>TRBV12-3/TRBV12-4
ASSLRQGGQF
>TRBV3-1
ASVPGPPGNEQF
>TRBV7-9
ASSGGQYNSPLH
>TRBV20-1
CASKGELAVFYNEQF
>TRBV29-1
SVEDQGQNYEQY
>TRBV7-9
ASSFPSHPYEQY
>TRBV20-1
RALAGANEQF
>TRBV5-1
ASSFRLAGDAEQF
>TRBV20-1
SARLAGTAKTQY
>TRBV12-3/TRBV12-4
ASSMLAGGTGELF
>TRBV28
ASSLIPGVVNEQF
>TRBV29-1
SVDSLAGKINEQF
>TRBV27
ASSPGSVASTDTQY
>TRBV7-9
ASSLDKSYNEQF
>TRBV20-1
SASQAGPEQY
>TRBV5-1
ASRITGGSYNEQF
>TRBV20-1
SASSGLAHSTDTQY
>TRBV20-1
SARDPNFSGVVYNEQF